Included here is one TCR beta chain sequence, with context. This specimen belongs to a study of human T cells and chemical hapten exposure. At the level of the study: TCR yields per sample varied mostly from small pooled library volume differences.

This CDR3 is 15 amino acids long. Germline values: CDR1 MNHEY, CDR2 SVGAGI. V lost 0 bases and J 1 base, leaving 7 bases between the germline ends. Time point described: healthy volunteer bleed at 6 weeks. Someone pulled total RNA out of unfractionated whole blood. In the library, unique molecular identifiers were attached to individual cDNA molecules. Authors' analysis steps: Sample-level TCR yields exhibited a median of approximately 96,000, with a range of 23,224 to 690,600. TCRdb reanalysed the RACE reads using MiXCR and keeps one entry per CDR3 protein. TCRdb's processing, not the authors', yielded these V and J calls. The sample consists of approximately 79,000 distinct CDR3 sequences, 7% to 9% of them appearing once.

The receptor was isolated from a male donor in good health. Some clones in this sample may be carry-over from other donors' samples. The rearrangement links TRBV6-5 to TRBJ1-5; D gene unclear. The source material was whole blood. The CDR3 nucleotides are TGTGCCAGCAGTTACTCGGTCAGCAGCAATCAGCCCCAGCATTTT. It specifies CASSYSVSSNQPQHF.